This TCR beta chain was obtained from a study of T cell changes during pregnancy in multiple sclerosis. This clone was seen just once. Assay used: immunoSEQ multiplex PCR; TCRdb lists only in-frame clones, some missing. Of some 120,000 clones in the sample, approximately 93% were seen once. V lost 0 bases and J 2 bases, leaving 14 bases between the germline ends. The CDR3 is 16 residues long. The V gene's germline CDR1 is SGDLS and CDR2 YYNGEE. The sequence was obtained from a female donor with multiple sclerosis, enrolled in a pregnancy study. Material: peripheral blood, obtained before pregnancy. This chain connects TRBV9 to TRBJ1-2; D is unresolved. CDR3 loop: CASSVGVIEGNYGYTF. CDR3 nucleotides: TGTGCCAGCAGCGTAGGGGTAATCGAGGGAAACTATGGCTACACCTTC.